The clone carrying this T cell receptor (beta chain) came up a few times. Its antigen is unidentified. The sample is drawn from a study of immune cell composition in non-small cell lung cancer. General study results and limits: Clones >0.5% enriched in tumour were rarer in adenocarcinoma (about 35%) than squamous (approximately 80%).

Libraries were prepared by immunoSEQ multiplex PCR; TCRdb keeps only in-frame clonotypes and omits some of them. The sample has approximately 3,200 clones; over 60% are singletons. The CDR3 loop spans 12 amino acids. CDR1 and CDR2 (germline): SNHLY, FYNNEI. With 5 bases removed from V and 5 bases from J, the gap between germline ends came to 8 bases. V and J are TRBV2 and TRBJ2-3; unclear D gene. Sequenced input: lung tumor tissue. The clonotype was recovered from a human donor with non-small cell lung cancer. In DNA, the CDR3 is TGTGCCAGCAGTTTCACAGAAGATACGCAGTATTTT. Translating gives CASSFTEDTQYF.